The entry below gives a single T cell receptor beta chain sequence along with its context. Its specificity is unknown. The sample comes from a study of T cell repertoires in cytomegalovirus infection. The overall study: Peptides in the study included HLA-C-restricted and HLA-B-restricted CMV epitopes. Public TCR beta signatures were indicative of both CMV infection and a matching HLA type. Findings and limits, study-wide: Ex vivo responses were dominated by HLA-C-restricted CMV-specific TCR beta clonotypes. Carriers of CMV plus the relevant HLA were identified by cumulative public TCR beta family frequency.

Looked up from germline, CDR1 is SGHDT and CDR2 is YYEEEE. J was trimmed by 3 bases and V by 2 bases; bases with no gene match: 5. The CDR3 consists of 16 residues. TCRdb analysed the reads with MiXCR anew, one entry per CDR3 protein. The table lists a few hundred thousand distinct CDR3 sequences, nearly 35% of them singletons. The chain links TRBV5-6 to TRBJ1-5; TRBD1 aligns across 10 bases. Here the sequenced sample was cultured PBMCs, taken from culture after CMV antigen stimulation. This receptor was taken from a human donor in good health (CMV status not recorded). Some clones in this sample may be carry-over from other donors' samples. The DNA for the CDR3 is TGTGCCAGCAGCTTACAGGGACAGGGGAACAATCAGCCCCAGCATTTT. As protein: CASSLQGQGNNQPQHF.